This T cell receptor (beta chain) comes out of a study of cytomegalovirus exposure and HLA in healthy donors. This CDR3 contains 17 residues. V was shortened by 2 bases and J by 0 bases, with 15 bases between the two germline ends. CDR1 and CDR2 (germline): MGHRA, YSYEKL. PCR involved 60 Vbeta and 13 Jbeta primers. Sequencing was performed with immunoSEQ multiplex PCR; in TCRdb, only in-frame clones are kept and a portion is missing. The repertoire holds under 75,000 clones, with around 86% as singletons. The sequenced sample consisted of PBMCs. The chain uses TRBV4-1 and TRBJ2-3; D may be TRBD2 (6 bases). The receptor was derived from a woman aged 30 to 39 in good health and CMV-seronegative. Written as DNA, the CDR3 is TGCGCCAGCAGCCAATGGGCGCGGGATACTAGCACAGATACGCAGTATTTT. Encoded protein: CASSQWARDTSTDTQYF.